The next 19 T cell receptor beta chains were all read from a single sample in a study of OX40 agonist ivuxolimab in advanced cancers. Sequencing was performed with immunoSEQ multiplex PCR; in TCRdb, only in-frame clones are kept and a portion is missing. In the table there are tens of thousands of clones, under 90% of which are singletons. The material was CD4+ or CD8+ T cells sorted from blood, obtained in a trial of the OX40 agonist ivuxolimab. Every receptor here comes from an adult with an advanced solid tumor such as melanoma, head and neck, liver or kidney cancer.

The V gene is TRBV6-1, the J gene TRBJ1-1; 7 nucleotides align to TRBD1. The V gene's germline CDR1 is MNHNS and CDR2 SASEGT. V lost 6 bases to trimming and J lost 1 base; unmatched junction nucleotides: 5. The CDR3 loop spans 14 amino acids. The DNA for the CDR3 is TGTGCCAGCAGGCGACAGGGATCGAACACTGAAGCTTTCTTT. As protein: CASRRQGSNTEAFF.

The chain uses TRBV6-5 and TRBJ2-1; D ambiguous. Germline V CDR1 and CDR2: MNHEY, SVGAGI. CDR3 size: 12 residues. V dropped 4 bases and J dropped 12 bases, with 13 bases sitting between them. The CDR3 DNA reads TGTGCCAGCAGTTCCATGGCGCCCGGGCAGTTCTTC. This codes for CASSSMAPGQFF.

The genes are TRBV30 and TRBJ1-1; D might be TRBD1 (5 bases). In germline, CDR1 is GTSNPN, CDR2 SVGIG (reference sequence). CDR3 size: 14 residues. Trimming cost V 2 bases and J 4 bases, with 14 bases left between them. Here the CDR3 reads CAWSPGLQGTEAFF. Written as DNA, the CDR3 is TGTGCCTGGAGTCCGGGACTTCAGGGCACTGAAGCTTTCTTT.

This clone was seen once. In DNA form, the CDR3 reads TGTGCCAGCAGCGCCGGGACGGCCCTCCGCGAGCCCCAGCATTTT. This encodes CASSAGTALREPQHF. The chain combines TRBV5-6 with TRBJ1-5, with a weak D call TRBD1 (5 bases). CDR3 length: 15 residues. Per the germline V gene, CDR1 is SGHDT and CDR2 is YYEEEE. V gave up 4 bases and J gave up 8 bases, with 19 bases separating them.

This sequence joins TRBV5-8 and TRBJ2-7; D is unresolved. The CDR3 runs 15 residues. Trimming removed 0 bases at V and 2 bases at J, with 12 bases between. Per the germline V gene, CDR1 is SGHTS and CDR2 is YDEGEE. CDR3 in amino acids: CASSLGQVATYEQYF. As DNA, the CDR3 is TGTGCCAGCAGCTTGGGCCAGGTTGCCACCTACGAGCAGTACTTC.

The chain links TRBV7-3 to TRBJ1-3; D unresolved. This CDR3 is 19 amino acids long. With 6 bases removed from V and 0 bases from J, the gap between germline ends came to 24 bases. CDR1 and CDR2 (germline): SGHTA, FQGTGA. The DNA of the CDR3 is TGTGCCAGCAGTCCGGCATCGACATCCAGTTATGCCTCTGGAAACACCATATATTTT. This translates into CASSPASTSSYASGNTIYF.

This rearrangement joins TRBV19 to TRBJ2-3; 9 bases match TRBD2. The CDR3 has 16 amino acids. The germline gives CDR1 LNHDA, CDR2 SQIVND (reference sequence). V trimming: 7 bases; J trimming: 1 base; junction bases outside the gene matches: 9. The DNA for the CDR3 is TGTGCCAGTAAAGATATAGCGGGGGACGGCACAGATACGCAGTATTTT. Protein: CASKDIAGDGTDTQYF.

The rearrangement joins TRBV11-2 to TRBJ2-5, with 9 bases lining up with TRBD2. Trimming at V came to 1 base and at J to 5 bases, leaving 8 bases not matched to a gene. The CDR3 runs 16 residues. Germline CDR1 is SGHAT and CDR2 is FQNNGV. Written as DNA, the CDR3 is TGTGCCAGCAGCTTAGTTGGGACTAGCCCCCGGGAGACCCAGTACTTC. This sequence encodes CASSLVGTSPRETQYF. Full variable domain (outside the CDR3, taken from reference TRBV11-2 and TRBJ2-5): EAGVAQSPRYKIIEKRQSVAFWCNPISGHATLYWYQQILGQGPKLLIQFQNNGVVDDSQLPKDRFSAERLKGVDSTLKIQPAKLEDSAVYLCASSLVGTSPRETQYFGPGTRLLVL.

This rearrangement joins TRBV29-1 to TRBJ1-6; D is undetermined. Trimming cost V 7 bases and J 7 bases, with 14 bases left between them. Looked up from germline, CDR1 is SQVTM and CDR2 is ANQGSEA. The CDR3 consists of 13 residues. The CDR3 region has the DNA TGCAGCGCCGGGGAGAACCAGAATTCACCCCTCCACTTT. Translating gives CSAGENQNSPLHF.

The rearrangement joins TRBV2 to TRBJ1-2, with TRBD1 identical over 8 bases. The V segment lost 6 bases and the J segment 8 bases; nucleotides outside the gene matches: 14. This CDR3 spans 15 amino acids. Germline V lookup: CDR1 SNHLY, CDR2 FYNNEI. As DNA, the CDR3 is TGTGCCAGCAGCGCCTTCGAGACAGGGGTAAAGGGCTACACCTTC. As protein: CASSAFETGVKGYTF.

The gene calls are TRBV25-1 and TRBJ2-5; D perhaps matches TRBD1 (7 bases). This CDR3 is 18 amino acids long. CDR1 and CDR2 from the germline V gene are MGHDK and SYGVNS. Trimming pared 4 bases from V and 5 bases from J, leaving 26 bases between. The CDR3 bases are TGTGCCAGCAGTGCCAGAAGCAGGGGGGCCTTTTTAATGGAGACCCAGTACTTC. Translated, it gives CASSARSRGAFLMETQYF.

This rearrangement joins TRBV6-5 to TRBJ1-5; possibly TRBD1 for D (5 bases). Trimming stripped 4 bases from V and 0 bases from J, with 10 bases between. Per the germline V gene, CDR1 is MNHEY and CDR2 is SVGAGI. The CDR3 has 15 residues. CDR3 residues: CASSWGGFSNQPQHF. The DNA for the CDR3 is TGTGCCAGCAGTTGGGGCGGATTTAGCAATCAGCCCCAGCATTTT.

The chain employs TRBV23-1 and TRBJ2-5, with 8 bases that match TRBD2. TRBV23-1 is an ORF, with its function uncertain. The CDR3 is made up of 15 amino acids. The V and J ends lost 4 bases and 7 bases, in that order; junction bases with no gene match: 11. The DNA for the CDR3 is TGCGCCAGCAGTCGGGGTAGCGGGGCCACCGGGACCCAGTACTTC. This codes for CASSRGSGATGTQYF.

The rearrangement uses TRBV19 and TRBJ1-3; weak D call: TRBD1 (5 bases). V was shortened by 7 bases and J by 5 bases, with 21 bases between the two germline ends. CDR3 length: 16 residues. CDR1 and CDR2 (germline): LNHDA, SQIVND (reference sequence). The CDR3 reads CASTPRRGRTRNTIYF. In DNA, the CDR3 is TGTGCCAGTACCCCTCGGAGGGGTAGGACCCGAAACACCATATATTTT.

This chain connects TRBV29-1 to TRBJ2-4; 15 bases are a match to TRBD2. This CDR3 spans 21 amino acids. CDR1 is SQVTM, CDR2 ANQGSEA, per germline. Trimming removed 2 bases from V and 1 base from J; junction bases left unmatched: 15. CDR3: CSVETRTRTSGGAMAKNIQYF. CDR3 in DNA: TGCAGCGTTGAAACACGTACTAGGACTAGCGGGGGGGCCATGGCCAAAAACATTCAGTACTTC. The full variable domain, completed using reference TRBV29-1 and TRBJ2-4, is SAVISQKPSRDICQRGTSLTIQCQVDSQVTMMFWYRQQPGQSLTLIATANQGSEATYESGFVIDKFPISRPNLTFSTLTVSNMSPEDSSIYLCSVETRTRTSGGAMAKNIQYFGAGTRLSVL.

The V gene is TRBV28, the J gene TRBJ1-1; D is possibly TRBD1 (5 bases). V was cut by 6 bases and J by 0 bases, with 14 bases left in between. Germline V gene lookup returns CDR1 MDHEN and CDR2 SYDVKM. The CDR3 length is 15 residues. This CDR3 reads CASRGRDGVNTEAFF. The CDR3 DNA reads TGTGCCAGCAGGGGCCGGGACGGGGTGAACACTGAAGCTTTCTTT. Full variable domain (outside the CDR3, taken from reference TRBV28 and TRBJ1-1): DVKVTQSSRYLVKRTGEKVFLECVQDMDHENMFWYRQDPGLGLRLIYFSYDVKMKEKGDIPEGYSVSREKKERFSLILESASTNQTSMYLCASRGRDGVNTEAFFGQGTRLTVV.

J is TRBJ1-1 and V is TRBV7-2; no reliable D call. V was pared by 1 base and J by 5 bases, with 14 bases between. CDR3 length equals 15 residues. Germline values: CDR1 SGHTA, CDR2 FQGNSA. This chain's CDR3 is CASSLGGWSGTEAFF. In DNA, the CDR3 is TGTGCCAGCAGCTTAGGAGGGTGGAGTGGGACTGAAGCTTTCTTT.

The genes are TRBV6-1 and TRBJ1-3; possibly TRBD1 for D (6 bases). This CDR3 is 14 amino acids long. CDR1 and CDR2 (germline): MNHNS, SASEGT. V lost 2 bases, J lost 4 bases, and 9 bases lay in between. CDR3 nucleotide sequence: TGTGCCAGCAGTGAAATTGGGGGCGGAAACACCATATATTTT. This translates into CASSEIGGGNTIYF.

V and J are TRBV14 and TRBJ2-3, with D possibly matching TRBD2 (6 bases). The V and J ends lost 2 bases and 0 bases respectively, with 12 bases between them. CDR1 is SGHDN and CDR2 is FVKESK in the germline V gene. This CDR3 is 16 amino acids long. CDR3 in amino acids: CASSQRFGGSTDTQYF. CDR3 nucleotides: TGTGCCAGCAGCCAAAGGTTTGGAGGGAGCACAGATACGCAGTATTTT.